Here is one T cell receptor beta chain with its context. Its specificity is unknown. This sample was included in a study of cytomegalovirus exposure and HLA in healthy donors. Study-wide points: Most sequenced TCRs were rare (though some public TCRs occurred in many donors). Highest at DRB1 and lowest at HLA-C, TCR association rates differed among HLA loci in a later analysis. Approximately 18,000 TCR beta sequences were associated with HLA alleles at 0.05 false discovery rate in a later analysis.

The PCR used 60 Vbeta and 13 Jbeta primers. Sequenced by immunoSEQ multiplex PCR; TCRdb stores in-frame clones only, minus some. The sample records some 200,000 clones, around 86% being singletons. Germline CDR1 reads SGHTA; CDR2 reads FQGNSA. Germline trimming cut 1 base from V and 9 bases from J; bases unmatched to any gene: 7. The CDR3 covers 15 residues. The clonotype comes from a woman aged 50 to 60 in good health and CMV-seropositive. The specimen was PBMCs. The genes are TRBV7-2 and TRBJ2-1; 9 bases match TRBD1. The CDR3 DNA follows: TGTGCCAGCAGCTTAGATGGGACAGGGTCGGGTGAGCAGTTCTTC. It translates to CASSLDGTGSGEQFF.